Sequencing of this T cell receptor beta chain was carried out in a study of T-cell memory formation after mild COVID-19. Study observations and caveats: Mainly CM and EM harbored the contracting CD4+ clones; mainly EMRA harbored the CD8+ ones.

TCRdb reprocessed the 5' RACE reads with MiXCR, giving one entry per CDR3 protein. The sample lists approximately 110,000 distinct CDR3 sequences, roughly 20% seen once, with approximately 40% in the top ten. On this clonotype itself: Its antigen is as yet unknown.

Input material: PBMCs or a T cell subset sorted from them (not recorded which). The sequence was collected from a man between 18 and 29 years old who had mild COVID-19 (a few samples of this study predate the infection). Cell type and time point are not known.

In nucleotides, the CDR3 is TGTGCCAGCAGCTTAGATGAGGAGACCCAGTACTTC. It encodes CASSLDEETQYF. The chain has TRBV7-9 and TRBJ2-5, with D unclear. V lost 1 base and J lost 5, with 5 bases in between. The CDR3 spans 12 residues. In germline, CDR1 is SEHNR, CDR2 FQNEAQ (reference sequence).